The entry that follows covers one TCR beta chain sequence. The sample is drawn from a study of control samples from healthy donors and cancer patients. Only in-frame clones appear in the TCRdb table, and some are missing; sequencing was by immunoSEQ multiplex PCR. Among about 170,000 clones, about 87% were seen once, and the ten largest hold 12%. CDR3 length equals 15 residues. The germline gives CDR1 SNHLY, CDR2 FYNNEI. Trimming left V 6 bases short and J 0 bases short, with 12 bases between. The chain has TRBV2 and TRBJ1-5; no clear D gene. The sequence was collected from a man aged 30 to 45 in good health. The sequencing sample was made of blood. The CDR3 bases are TGTGCCAGCAGGATCAGTAAATATAGCAATCAGCCCCAGCATTTT. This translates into CASRISKYSNQPQHF.